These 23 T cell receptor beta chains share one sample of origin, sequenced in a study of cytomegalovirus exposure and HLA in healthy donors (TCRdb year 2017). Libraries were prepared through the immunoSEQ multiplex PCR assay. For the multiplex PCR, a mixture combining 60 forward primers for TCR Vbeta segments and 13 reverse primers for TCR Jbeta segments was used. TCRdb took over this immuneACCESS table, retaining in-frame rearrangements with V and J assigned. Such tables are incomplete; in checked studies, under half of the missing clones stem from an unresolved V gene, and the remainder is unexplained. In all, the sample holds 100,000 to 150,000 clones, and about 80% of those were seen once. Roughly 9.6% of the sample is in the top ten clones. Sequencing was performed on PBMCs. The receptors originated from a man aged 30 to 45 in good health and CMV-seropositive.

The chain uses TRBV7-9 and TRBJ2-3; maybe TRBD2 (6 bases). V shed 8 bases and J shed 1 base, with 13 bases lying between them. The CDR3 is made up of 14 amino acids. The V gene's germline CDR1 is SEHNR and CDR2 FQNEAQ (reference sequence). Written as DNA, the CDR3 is TGTGCCAGCGGGTCCCCGGGGGGCACAGATACGCAGTATTTT. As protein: CASGSPGGTDTQYF.

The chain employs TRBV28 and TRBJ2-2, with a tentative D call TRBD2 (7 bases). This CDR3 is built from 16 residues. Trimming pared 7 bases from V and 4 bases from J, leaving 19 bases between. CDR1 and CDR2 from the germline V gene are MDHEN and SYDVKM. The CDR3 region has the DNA TGTGCCAGCACCTCCCAAGGTGGGGGGGCCACCGGGGAGCTGTTTTTT. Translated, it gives CASTSQGGGATGELFF. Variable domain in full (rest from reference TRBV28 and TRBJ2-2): DVKVTQSSRYLVKRTGEKVFLECVQDMDHENMFWYRQDPGLGLRLIYFSYDVKMKEKGDIPEGYSVSREKKERFSLILESASTNQTSMYLCASTSQGGGATGELFFGEGSRLTVL.

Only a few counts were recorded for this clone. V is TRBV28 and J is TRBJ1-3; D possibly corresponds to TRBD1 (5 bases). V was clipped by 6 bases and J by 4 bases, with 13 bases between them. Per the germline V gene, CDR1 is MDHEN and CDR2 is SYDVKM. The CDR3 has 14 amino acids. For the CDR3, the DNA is TGTGCCAGCAGCCCATCGACAGCCGGAAACACCATATATTTT. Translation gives CASSPSTAGNTIYF.

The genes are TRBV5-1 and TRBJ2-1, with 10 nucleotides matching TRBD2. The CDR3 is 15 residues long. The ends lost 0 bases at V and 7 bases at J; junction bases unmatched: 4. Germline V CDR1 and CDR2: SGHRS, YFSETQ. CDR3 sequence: CASSLEAGGVNEQFF. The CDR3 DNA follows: TGCGCCAGCAGCTTGGAAGCGGGGGGGGTAAATGAGCAGTTCTTC.

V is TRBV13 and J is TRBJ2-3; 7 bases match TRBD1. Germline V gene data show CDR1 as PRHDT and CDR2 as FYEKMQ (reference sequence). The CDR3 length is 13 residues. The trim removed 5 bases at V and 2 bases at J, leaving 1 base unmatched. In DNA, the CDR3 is TGTGCCAGCAGCGACAGGGACACAGATACGCAGTATTTT. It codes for CASSDRDTDTQYF.

The CDR3 region is CASSESGKTYEKLFF. CDR3 bases: TGTGCCAGCAGTGAATCGGGGAAGACTTATGAAAAACTGTTTTTT. The V gene is TRBV2, the J gene TRBJ1-4; no clear D. V was clipped by 2 bases and J by 6 bases, with 13 bases between them. Germline V CDR1 and CDR2: SNHLY, FYNNEI. The CDR3 totals 15 residues.

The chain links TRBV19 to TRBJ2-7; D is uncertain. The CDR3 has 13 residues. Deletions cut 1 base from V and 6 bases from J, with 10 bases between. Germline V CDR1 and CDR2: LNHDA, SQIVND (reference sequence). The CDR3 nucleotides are TGTGCCAGTAGTATAGGAGGCCCCACCGAGCAGTACTTC. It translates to CASSIGGPTEQYF.

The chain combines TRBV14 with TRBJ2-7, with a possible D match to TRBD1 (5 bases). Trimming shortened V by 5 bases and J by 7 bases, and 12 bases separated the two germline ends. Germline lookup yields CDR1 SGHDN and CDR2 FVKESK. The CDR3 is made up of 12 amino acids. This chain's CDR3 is CASSYGRTEQYF. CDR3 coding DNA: TGTGCCAGCAGCTATGGACGGACAGAGCAGTACTTC.

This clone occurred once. The CDR3, as DNA: TGCAGCGTTGTGGGCTTGGGGACATCCAGATTCAGTGGTGGCACAGATACGCAGTATTTT. It encodes CSVVGLGTSRFSGGTDTQYF. This chain uses TRBV29-1 with TRBJ2-3; D possibly corresponds to TRBD1 (6 bases). The germline V and J ends were trimmed by 4 bases and 1 base, with 30 bases remaining between them. The CDR3 is made up of 20 amino acids. The germline CDR1 and CDR2 sequences are SQVTM and ANQGSEA.

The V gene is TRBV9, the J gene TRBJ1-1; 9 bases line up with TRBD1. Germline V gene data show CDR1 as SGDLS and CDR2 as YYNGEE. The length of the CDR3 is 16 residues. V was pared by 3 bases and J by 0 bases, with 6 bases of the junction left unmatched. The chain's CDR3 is CASSGPGTGLNTEAFF. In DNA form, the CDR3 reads TGTGCCAGCAGCGGTCCCGGGACAGGGTTGAACACTGAAGCTTTCTTT.

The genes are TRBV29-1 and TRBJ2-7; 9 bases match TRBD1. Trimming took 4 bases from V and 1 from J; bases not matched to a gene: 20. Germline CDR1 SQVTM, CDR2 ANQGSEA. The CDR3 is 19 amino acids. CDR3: CSVAIAKKKDRGVSYEQYF. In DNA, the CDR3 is TGCAGCGTTGCCATAGCCAAAAAAAAGGACAGGGGAGTGTCCTACGAGCAGTACTTC.

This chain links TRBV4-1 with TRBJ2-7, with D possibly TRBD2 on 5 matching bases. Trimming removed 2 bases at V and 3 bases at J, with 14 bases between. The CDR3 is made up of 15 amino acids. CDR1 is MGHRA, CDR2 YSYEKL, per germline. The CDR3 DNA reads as TGCGCCAGCAGCCAAACCCAGGACGGGAACTACGAGCAGTACTTC. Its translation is CASSQTQDGNYEQYF.

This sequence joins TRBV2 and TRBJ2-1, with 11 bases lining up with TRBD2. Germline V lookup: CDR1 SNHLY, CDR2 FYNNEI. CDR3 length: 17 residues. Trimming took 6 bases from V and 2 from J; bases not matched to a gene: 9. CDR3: CASSRLLAGETYNEQFF. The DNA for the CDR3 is TGTGCCAGCAGCCGTTTACTAGCGGGGGAAACCTACAATGAGCAGTTCTTC.

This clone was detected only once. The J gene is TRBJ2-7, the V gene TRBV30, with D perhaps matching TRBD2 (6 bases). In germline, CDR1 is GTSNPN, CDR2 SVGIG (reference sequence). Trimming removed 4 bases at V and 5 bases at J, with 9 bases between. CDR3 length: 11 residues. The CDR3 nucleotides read TGTGCCTGGACATGGGGGGACGAGCAGTACTTC. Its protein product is CAWTWGDEQYF.

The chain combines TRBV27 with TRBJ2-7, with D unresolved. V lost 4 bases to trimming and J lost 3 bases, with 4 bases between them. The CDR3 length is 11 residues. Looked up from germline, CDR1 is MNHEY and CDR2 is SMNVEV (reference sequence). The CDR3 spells CASSSFYEQYF. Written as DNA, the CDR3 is TGTGCCAGCAGTTCCTTCTACGAGCAGTACTTC.

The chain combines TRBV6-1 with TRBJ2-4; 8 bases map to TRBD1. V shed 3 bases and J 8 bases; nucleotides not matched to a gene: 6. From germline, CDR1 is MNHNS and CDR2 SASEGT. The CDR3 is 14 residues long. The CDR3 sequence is CASSEDRVADIQYF. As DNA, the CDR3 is TGTGCCAGCAGTGAGGACAGGGTGGCGGACATTCAGTACTTC.

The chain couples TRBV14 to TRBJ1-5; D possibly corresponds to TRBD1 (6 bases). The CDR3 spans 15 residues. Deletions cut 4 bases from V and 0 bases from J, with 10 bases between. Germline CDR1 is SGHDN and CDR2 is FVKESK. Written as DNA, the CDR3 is TGTGCCAGCAGCCGTGGGGACACTAGCAATCAGCCCCAGCATTTT. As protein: CASSRGDTSNQPQHF.

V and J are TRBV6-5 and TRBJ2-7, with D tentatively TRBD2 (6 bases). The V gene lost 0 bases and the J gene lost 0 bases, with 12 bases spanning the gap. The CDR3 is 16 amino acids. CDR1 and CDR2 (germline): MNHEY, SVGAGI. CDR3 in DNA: TGTGCCAGCAGTTACTCTAGAGTCGGGAGCTCCTACGAGCAGTACTTC. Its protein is CASSYSRVGSSYEQYF.

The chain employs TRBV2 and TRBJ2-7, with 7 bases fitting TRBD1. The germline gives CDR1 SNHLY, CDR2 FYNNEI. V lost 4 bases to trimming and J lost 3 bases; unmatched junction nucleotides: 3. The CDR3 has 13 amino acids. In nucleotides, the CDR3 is TGTGCCAGCAGTGTGGGACAGAACTACGAGCAGTACTTC. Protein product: CASSVGQNYEQYF.

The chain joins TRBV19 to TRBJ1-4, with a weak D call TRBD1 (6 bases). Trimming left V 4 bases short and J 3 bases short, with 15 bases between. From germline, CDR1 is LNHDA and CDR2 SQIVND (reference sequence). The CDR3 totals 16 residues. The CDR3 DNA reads TGTGCCAGTAGTACTGAAACCAGGGGATCTAATGAAAAACTGTTTTTT. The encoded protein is CASSTETRGSNEKLFF.

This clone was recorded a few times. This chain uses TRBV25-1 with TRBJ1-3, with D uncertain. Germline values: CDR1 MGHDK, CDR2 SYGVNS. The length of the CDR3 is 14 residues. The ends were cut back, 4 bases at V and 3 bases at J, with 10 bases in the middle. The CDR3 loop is CASSGGFGGNTIYF. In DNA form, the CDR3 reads TGTGCCAGCAGTGGAGGTTTTGGTGGAAACACCATATATTTT. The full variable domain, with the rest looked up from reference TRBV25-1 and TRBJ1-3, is EADIYQTPRYLVIGTGKKITLECSQTMGHDKMYWYQQDPGMELHLIHYSYGVNSTEKGDLSSESTVSRIRTEHFPLTLESARPSHTSQYLCASSGGFGGNTIYFGEGSWLTVV.

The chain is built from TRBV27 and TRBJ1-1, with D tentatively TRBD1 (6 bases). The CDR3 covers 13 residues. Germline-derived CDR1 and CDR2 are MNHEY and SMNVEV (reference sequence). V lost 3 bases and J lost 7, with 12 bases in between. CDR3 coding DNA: TGTGCCAGCAGTTTTAGGGGGTTTAGTGAAGCTTTCTTT. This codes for CASSFRGFSEAFF.

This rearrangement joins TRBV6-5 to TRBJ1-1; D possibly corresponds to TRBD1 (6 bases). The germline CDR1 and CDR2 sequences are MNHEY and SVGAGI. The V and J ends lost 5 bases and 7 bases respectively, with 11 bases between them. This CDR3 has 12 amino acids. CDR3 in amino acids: CASSEWTVEAFF. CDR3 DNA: TGTGCCAGCAGTGAATGGACAGTTGAAGCTTTCTTT.